This TCR beta chain was identified in a study of tumor-infiltrating lymphocytes in primary liver carcinoma. The study, taken as a whole, reports: The 250 largest clones made up significantly more of tumor than blood repertoires (p = 0.039).

Extraction of RNA together with DNA used about 17-30 mg of unsorted bulk tissue. The investigators made TCR beta cDNA from approximately 510 ng total RNA, using a constant-region primer. Researchers made the TCR beta libraries by running three nested multiplex PCR rounds with slightly modified ARM-PCR. The two initial PCR rounds, roughly 11 cycles each, used TRBV1-TRBV30 forward and C-beta reverse primers. TCRdb re-derived calls from the multiplex PCR reads in MiXCR, one entry per CDR3 protein. This repertoire shows 30,000 to 40,000 distinct CDR3 sequences, roughly 74% found once; its top ten account for about 15%. The CDR3 contains 14 residues. Looked up from germline, CDR1 is SGHTA and CDR2 is FQGTGA. With 2 bases removed from V and 5 bases from J, the gap between germline ends came to 11 bases. This clonotype was seen a single time. Its specificity is unknown. No conserved phenylalanine or tryptophan ends this CDR3, so it is likely a read error.

The chain employs TRBV7-3 and TRBJ2-3; D gene unclear. The TCR sequence derives from a man aged 40-50 years with primary liver carcinoma and hepatitis B virus infection. The sample consisted of liver tumor tissue from sampling region 4. As to subset: tumor region T4, right-lateral pole. DNA of the CDR3: TGTGCCAGCAGCTTAGGAGCCAGGAGAGATACGCAGTATTAT. Protein product: CASSLGARRDTQYY.